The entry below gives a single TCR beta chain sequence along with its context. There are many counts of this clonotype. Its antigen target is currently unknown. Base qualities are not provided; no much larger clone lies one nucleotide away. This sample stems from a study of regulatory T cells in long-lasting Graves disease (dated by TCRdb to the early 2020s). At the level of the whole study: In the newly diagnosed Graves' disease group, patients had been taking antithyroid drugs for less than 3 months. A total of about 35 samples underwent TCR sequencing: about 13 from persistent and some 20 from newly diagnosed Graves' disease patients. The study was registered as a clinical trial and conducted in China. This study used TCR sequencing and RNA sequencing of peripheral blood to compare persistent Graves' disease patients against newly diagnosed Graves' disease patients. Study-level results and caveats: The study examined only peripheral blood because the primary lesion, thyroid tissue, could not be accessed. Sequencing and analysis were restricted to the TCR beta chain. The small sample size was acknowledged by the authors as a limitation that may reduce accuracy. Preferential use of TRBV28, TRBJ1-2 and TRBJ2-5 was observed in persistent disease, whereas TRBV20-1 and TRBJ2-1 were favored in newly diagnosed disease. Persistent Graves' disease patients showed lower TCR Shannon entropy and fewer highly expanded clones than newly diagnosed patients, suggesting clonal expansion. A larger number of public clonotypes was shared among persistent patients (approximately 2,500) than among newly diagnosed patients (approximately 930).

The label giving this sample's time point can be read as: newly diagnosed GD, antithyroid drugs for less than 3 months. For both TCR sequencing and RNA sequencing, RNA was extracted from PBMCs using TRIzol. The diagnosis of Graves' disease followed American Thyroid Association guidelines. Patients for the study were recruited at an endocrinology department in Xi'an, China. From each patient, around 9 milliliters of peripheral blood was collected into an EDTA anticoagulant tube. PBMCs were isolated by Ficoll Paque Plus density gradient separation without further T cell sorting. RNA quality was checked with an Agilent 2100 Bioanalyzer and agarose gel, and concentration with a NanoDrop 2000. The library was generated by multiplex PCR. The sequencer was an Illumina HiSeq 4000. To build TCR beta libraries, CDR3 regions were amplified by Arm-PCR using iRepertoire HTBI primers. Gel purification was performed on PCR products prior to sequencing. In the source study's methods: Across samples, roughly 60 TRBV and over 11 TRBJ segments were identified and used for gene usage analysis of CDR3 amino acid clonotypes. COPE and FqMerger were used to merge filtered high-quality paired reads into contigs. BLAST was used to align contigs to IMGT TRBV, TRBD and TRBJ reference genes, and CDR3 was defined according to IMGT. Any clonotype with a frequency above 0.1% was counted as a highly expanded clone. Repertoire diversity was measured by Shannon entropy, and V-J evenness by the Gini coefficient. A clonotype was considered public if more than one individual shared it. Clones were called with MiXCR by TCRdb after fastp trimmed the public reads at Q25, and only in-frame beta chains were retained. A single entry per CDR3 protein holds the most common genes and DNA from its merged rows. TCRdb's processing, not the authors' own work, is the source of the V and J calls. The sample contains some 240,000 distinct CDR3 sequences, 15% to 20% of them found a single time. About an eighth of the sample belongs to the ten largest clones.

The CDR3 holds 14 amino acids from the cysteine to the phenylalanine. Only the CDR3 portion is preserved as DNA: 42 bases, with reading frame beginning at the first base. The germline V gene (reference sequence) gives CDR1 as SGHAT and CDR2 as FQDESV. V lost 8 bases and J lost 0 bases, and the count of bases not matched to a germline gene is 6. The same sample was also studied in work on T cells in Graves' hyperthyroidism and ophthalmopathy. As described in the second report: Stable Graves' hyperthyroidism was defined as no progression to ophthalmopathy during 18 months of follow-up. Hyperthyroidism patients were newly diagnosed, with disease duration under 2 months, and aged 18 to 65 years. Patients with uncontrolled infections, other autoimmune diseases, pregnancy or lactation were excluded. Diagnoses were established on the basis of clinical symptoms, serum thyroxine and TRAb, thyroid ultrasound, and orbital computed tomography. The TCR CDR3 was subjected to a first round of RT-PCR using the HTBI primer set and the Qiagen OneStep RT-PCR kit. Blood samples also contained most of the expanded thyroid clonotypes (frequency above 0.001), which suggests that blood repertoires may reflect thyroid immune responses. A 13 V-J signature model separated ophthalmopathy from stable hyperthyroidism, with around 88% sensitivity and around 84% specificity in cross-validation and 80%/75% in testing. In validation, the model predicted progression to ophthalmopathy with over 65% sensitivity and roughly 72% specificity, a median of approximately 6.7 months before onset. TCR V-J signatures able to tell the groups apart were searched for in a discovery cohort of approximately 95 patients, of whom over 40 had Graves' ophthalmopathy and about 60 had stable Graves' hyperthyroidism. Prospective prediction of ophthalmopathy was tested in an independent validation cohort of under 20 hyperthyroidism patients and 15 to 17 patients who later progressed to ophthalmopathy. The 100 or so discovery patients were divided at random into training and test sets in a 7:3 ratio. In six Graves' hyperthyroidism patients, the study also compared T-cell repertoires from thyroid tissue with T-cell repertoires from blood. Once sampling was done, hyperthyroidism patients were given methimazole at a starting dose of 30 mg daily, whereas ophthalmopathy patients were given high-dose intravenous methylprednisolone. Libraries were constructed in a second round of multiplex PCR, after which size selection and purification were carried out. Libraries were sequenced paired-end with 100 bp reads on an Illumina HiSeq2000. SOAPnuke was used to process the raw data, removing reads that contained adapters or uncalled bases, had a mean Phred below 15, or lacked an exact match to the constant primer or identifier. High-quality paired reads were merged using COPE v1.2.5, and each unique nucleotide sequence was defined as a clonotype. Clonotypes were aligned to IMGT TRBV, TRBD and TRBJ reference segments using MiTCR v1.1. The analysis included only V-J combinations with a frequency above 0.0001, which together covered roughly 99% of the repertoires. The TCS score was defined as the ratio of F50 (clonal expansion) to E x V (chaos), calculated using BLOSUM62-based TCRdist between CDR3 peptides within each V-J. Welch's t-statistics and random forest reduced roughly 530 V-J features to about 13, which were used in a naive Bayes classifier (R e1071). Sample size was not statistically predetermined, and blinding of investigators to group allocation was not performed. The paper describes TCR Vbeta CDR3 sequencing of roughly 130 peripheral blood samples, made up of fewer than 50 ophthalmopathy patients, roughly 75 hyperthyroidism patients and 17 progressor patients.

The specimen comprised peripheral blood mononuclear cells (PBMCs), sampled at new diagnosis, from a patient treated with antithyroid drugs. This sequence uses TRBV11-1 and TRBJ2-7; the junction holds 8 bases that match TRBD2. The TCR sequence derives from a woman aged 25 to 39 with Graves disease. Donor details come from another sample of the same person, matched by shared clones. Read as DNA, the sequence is TGTGCCAGCCGAGAGCGGGAGACCTCCTACGAGCAGTACTTC. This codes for CASRERETSYEQYF.